The 7 T cell receptor beta chains given below trace back to one sample, sequenced in a study of blood T cell repertoires in COVID-19. TCRdb's table, derived via immunoSEQ multiplex PCR, lists solely in-frame clones and lacks some. The data contain 72,000 or so clones, about 89% of them singletons. Sequenced input: peripheral blood. These receptors came from a woman aged 55 to 70 with acute or convalescent COVID-19.

J is TRBJ1-2 and V is TRBV4-1, with D maybe TRBD1 (5 bases). The ends were cut back, 6 bases at V and 6 bases at J, with 14 bases in the middle. The CDR3 totals 13 residues. Germline V lookup: CDR1 MGHRA, CDR2 YSYEKL. The CDR3 DNA sequence: TGCGCCAGCAGATCACAGGCTCTGGATGGCTACACCTTC. Protein: CASRSQALDGYTF.

In its sample, this clone was seen once. V is TRBV11-2 and J is TRBJ2-3; 8 bases are shared with TRBD2. Germline V gene sequence: CDR1 SGHAT, CDR2 FQNNGV. The ends lost 1 base at V and 2 bases at J; junction bases unmatched: 2. The CDR3 consists of 15 residues. The CDR3 region is CASSLGSGDTDTQYF. The CDR3 region has the DNA TGTGCCAGCAGCTTAGGTAGCGGGGACACAGATACGCAGTATTTT. Combining the CDR3 with reference TRBV11-2 and TRBJ2-3 gives the whole variable domain EAGVAQSPRYKIIEKRQSVAFWCNPISGHATLYWYQQILGQGPKLLIQFQNNGVVDDSQLPKDRFSAERLKGVDSTLKIQPAKLEDSAVYLCASSLGSGDTDTQYFGPGTRLTVL.

The chain couples TRBV19 to TRBJ2-1, with 11 nucleotides matching TRBD1. CDR1 is LNHDA and CDR2 is SQIVND in the germline V gene (reference sequence). The CDR3 consists of 16 residues. After removal of 6 bases from V and 8 bases from J, the junction contained 12 bases not matched to a gene. CDR3: CASRDVGGQGAYEQFF. For the CDR3, the DNA is TGTGCCAGTAGGGATGTAGGAGGACAGGGGGCCTATGAGCAGTTCTTC.

The chain is built from TRBV2 and TRBJ2-1, with D tentatively TRBD2 (6 bases). CDR3 length: 14 residues. V was cut by 0 bases and J by 9 bases, with 12 bases left in between. Per germline, CDR1 SNHLY and CDR2 FYNNEI. CDR3 nucleotide sequence: TGTGCCAGCAGTGAAGCGGGACCCGGGGGTGAGCAGTTCTTC. Protein sequence: CASSEAGPGGEQFF.

The genes are TRBV14 and TRBJ2-1; possibly TRBD1 for D (6 bases). CDR3 length: 17 residues. The germline V gene encodes CDR1 SGHDN and CDR2 FVKESK. The V gene lost 1 base and the J gene lost 9 bases, with 22 bases spanning the gap. This CDR3 is CASSQGNYRVRWGEQFF. In DNA form, the CDR3 reads TGTGCCAGCAGCCAAGGCAACTACAGGGTGAGATGGGGTGAGCAGTTCTTC.

This clone was counted once. The J gene is TRBJ2-2, the V gene TRBV7-2, with 9 bases that match TRBD1. This CDR3 contains 14 residues. Per germline, CDR1 SGHTA and CDR2 FQGNSA. J was trimmed by 5 bases and V by 5 bases; bases with no gene match: 3. The CDR3 DNA is TGTGCCAGCAGCCCCGGGACAGGGACCGGGGAGCTGTTTTTT. The encoded protein is CASSPGTGTGELFF.

The chain carries TRBV7-9 and TRBJ1-3; D gene unclear. The V gene lost 5 bases and the J gene lost 0 bases, with 11 bases spanning the gap. The CDR3 runs to 15 residues. CDR1 and CDR2 from the germline V gene are SEHNR and FQNEAQ (reference sequence). The CDR3 loop is CASSPDTFSGNTIYF. The CDR3 nucleotides read TGTGCCAGCAGCCCAGACACGTTCTCTGGAAACACCATATATTTT.